This T cell receptor beta chain was recorded in a study of regulatory T cells in long-lasting Graves disease. Relying on iRepertoire HTBI primers and Arm-PCR of CDR3 regions, the team built TCR beta libraries. In TCRdb, the multiplex PCR reads were re-called with MiXCR into one record per CDR3 protein. The data show 320,000 or so distinct CDR3 sequences, about 20% seen once. This clonotype appeared many times. The CDR3 spans 13 residues. Per germline, CDR1 MNHNS and CDR2 SASEGT. The V and J ends lost 6 bases and 4 bases, in that order; junction bases with no gene match: 6. Documented time point: newly diagnosed GD, antithyroid drugs for less than 3 months. PBMC RNA served as the TCR library source.

The input for sequencing was peripheral blood mononuclear cells (PBMCs), taken at new diagnosis, from a patient treated with antithyroid drugs. This clonotype was sampled from a female donor with Graves disease. The chain uses TRBV6-1 and TRBJ2-7; 7 nucleotides agree with TRBD1. CDR3 protein: CASRRGQVYEQYF. CDR3 DNA: TGTGCCAGCAGGAGGGGGCAGGTGTACGAGCAGTACTTC.